This T cell receptor beta chain was captured by sequencing in a study of blood T cell repertoires in COVID-19. Background on the study: The United States, Italy and Spain were the sources of the acute and convalescent COVID-19 samples. Sample material is recorded as cDNA or gDNA derived from T cells, B-cell-depleted T cells, or PBMCs.

Individuals aged about 18 to 90 years were recruited from about two dozen US areas. Recovery meant two consecutive negative NP/OP PCR tests, professional clearance, or resolved symptoms. Using immunoSEQ multiplex PCR, the repertoire was profiled, and TCRdb retains in-frame clones only, with some absent. The data show a few hundred thousand clones, just under 90% seen once. Germline CDR1 and CDR2: SGDLS and YYNGEE. Losses at the gene ends were 3 bases for V and 2 bases for J; bases not matched to a gene: 15. This CDR3 spans 19 amino acids. The V and J genes are TRBV9 and TRBJ1-5; 9 nucleotides align to TRBD1. The source is a man aged 30 to 45 who had recovered from COVID-19. The material sequenced was PBMCs or T cells enriched from blood (not recorded which). The DNA of the CDR3 is TGTGCCAGCAGCGCCACCGAACGTACAGGGGGCGGGGGCAATCAGCCCCAGCATTTT. This encodes CASSATERTGGGGNQPQHF.